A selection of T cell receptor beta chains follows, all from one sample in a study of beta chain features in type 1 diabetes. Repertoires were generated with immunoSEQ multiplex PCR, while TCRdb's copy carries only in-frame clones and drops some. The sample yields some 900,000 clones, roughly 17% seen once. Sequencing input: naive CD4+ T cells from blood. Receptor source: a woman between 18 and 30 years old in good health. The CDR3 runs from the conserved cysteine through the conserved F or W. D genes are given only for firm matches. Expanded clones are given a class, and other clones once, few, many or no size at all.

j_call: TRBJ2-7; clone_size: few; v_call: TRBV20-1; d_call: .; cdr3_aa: CSAVFGEQYF; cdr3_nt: TGCAGTGCTGTCTTCGGGGAGCAGTACTTC
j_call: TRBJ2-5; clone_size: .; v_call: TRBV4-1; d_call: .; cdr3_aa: CASSRRTNRGETQYF; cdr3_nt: TGCGCCAGCAGCCGCCGGACGAATCGGGGAGAGACCCAGTACTTC
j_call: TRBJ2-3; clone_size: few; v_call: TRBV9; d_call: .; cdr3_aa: CASSPGTVGSTDTQYF; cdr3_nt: TGTGCCAGCAGCCCCGGAACCGTGGGTAGCACAGATACGCAGTATTTT
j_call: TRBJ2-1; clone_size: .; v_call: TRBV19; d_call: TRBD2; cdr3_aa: CASKRSSGGSSIREQFF; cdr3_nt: TGTGCCAGTAAGCGGAGTAGCGGGGGGTCCTCGATTAGGGAGCAGTTCTTC
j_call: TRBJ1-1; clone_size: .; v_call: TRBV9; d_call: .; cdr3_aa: CASSVEMGTEAFF; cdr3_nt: TGTGCCAGCAGCGTAGAGATGGGAACTGAAGCTTTCTTT
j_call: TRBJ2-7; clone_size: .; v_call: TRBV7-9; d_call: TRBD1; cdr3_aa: CASSPRTGGGYEQYF; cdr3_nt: TGTGCCAGCAGCCCCAGGACAGGGGGCGGTTACGAGCAGTACTTC
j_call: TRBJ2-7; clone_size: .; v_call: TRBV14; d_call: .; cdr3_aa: CASSHVGSQGSYEQYF; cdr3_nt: TGTGCCAGCAGCCATGTGGGCAGCCAAGGGTCCTACGAGCAGTACTTC
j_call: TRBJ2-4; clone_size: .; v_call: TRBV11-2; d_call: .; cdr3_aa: CASSRGQSVFF; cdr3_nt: TGTGCCAGCAGCCGTGGACAATCAGTGTTCTTC
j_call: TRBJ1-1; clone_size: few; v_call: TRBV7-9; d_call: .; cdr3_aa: CASSFPRVNTEAFF; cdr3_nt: TGTGCCAGCAGCTTTCCTAGGGTGAACACTGAAGCTTTCTTT
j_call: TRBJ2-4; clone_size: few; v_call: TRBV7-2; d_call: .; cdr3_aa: CASSILAKNIQYF; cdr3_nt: TGTGCCAGCAGCATCTTAGCCAAAAACATTCAGTACTTC
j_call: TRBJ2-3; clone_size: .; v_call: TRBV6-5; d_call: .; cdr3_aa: CASSYSMFLPGDTQYF; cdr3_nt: TGTGCCAGCAGTTACTCGATGTTCCTACCGGGGGATACGCAGTATTTT
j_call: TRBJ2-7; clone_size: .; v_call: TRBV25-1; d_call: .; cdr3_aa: CASSEFMSGLQYF; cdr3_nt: TGTGCCAGCAGTGAATTTATGTCAGGACTTCAGTACTTC
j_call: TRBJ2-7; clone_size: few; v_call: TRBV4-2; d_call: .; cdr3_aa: CASSQDLRGPLHEQYF; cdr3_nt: TGTGCCAGCAGCCAAGATCTCCGGGGCCCTCTGCACGAGCAGTACTTC
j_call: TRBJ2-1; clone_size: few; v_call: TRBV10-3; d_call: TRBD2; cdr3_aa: CAISDKAGGPSEQFF; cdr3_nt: TGTGCCATCAGTGATAAAGCGGGAGGGCCCAGTGAGCAGTTCTTC
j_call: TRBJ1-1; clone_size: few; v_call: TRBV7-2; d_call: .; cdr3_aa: CASSLYSGPRNTEAFF; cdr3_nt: TGTGCCAGCAGCCTCTATTCAGGGCCCCGGAACACTGAAGCTTTCTTT
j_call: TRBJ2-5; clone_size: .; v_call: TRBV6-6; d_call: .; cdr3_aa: CASRSRQETQYF; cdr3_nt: TGTGCCAGCAGGTCCAGGCAAGAGACCCAGTACTTC
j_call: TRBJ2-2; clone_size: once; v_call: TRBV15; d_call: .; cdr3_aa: CATSVRGGELFF; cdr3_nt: TGTGCCACCAGCGTAAGGGGCGGGGAGCTGTTTTTT
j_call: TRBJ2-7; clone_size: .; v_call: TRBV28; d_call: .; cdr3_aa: CASSLFREQYF; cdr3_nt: TGTGCCAGCAGTTTGTTTAGGGAGCAGTACTTC
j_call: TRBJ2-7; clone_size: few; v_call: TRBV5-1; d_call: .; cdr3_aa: CASSFGNRDPYEQYF; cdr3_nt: TGCGCCAGCAGCTTTGGCAACAGGGATCCCTACGAGCAGTACTTC
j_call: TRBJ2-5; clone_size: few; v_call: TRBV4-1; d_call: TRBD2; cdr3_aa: CASSGRLAGMETQYF; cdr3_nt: TGCGCCAGCAGCGGCCGACTAGCGGGAATGGAGACCCAGTACTTC
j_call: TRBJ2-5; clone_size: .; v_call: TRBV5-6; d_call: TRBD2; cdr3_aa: CASSLGFAGLASETQYF; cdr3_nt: TGTGCCAGCAGCTTGGGTTTTGCGGGACTAGCCTCAGAGACCCAGTACTTC
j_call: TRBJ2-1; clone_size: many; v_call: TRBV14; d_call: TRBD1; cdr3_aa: CASSPQTGRYNEQFF; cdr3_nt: TGTGCCAGCAGCCCTCAGACAGGGAGATACAATGAGCAGTTCTTC
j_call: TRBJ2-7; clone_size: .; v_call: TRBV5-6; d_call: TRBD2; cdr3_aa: CASSFSAGVPYEQYF; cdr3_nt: TGTGCCAGCAGCTTTTCGGCGGGAGTCCCCTACGAGCAGTACTTC
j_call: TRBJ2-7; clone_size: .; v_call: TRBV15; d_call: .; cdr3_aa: CATSTVGEQYF; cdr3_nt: TGTGCCACCAGCACGGTGGGCGAGCAGTACTTC
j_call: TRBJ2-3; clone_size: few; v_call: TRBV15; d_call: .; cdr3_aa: CATSSGSTDTQYF; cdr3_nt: TGTGCCACCAGCAGCGGGAGCACAGATACGCAGTATTTT
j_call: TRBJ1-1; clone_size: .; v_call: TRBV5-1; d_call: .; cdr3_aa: CASSLTGQNTEAFF; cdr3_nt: TGCGCCAGCAGCTTGACAGGGCAGAACACTGAAGCTTTCTTT
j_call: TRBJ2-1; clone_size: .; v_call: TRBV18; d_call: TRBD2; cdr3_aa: CASSLLAGGYNEQFF; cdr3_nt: TGTGCCAGCTCACTCCTAGCGGGAGGTTACAATGAGCAGTTCTTC
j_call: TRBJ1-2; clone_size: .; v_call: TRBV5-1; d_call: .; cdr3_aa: CASSFRQENYGYTF; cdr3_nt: TGCGCCAGCAGCTTCCGTCAGGAGAACTATGGCTACACCTTC
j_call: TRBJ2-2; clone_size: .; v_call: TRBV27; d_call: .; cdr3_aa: CASKAAVTTGELFF; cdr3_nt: TGTGCCAGCAAGGCGGCAGTTACCACCGGGGAGCTGTTTTTT
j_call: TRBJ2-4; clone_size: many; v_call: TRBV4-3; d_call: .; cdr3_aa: CASSQGVLRNIQYF; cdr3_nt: TGCGCCAGCAGCCAAGGGGTCCTAAGGAACATTCAGTACTTC
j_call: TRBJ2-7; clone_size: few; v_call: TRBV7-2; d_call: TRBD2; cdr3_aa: CASSWTSPYEQYF; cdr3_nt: TGTGCCAGCTCCTGGACTAGTCCCTACGAGCAGTACTTC
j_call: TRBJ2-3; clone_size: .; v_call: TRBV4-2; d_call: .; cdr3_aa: CASSQRTAVTDTQYF; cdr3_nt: TGTGCCAGCAGCCAACGGACTGCAGTCACAGATACGCAGTATTTT
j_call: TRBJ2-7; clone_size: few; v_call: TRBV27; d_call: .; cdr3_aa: CASSSLASSSYEQYF; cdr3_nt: TGTGCCAGCAGTTCCCTAGCGTCGAGCTCCTACGAGCAGTACTTC
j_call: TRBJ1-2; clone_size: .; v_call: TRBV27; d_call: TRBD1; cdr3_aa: CASGLLPTGGPSPYTF; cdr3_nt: TGTGCCAGCGGACTTCTACCCACAGGGGGACCTAGCCCCTACACCTTC
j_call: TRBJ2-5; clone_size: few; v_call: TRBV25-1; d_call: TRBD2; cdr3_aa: CASSETSGAQETQYF; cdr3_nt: TGTGCCAGCAGTGAGACTAGCGGGGCTCAAGAGACCCAGTACTTC
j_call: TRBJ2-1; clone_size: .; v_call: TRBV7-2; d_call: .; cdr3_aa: CASSLGQGSYNEQFF; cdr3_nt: TGTGCCAGCAGCTTAGGTCAGGGCTCCTACAATGAGCAGTTCTTC
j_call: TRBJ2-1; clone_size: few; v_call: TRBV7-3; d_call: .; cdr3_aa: CASSFGTRNNEQFF; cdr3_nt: TGTGCCAGCAGCTTCGGGACAAGGAACAATGAGCAGTTCTTC
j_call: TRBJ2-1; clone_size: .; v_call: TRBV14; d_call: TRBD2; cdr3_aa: CASSHGISGSLNEQFF; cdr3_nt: TGTGCCAGCAGCCACGGTATTAGCGGGAGTCTCAATGAGCAGTTCTTC
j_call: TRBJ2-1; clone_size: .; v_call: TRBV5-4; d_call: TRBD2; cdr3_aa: CASSLRAGGVDEQFF; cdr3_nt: TGTGCCAGCAGCTTGAGGGCGGGAGGGGTTGATGAGCAGTTCTTC